This entry lists 19 T cell receptor beta chains sequenced from one sample in a study of T cells in Graves' hyperthyroidism and ophthalmopathy. The CDR3 regions of TCR beta were amplified from RNA transcripts. Initially, a first-round RT-PCR of the TCR CDR3 employed the HTBI primer set. From the multiplex PCR reads, TCRdb called clonotypes with MiXCR, one entry per CDR3 protein. The repertoire holds under 30,000 distinct CDR3 sequences, with about 49% as singletons. Material for sequencing was blood. Receptors were obtained from a woman in her 40s with Graves' hyperthyroidism that later progressed to Graves' ophthalmopathy.

This clonotype has a count of ten or more. The rearrangement links TRBV3-1 to TRBJ2-2; no reliable D call. Germline V gene lookup returns CDR1 LGHDT and CDR2 YNNKEL (reference sequence). This CDR3 contains 11 residues. Trimming took 3 bases from V and 7 from J, leaving 3 bases between them. This CDR3 reads CASSQIGELFF. The CDR3 coding sequence is TGTGCCAGCAGCCAGATCGGGGAGCTGTTTTTT.

The rearrangement uses TRBV5-4 and TRBJ2-7; 12 positions agree with TRBD2. J was trimmed by 0 bases and V by 2 bases; bases with no gene match: 6. Germline CDR1 is SGHNT and CDR2 is YYREEE (reference sequence). This CDR3 region has 17 residues. This CDR3 reads CASSLPRLAGDSYEQYF. The CDR3 nucleotides read TGTGCCAGCAGCTTACCGCGACTAGCGGGGGACTCCTACGAGCAGTACTTC.

The rearrangement uses TRBV24-1 and TRBJ2-1; 12 nucleotides align to TRBD2. Losses at the gene ends were 6 bases for V and 6 bases for J; bases not matched to a gene: 2. Germline lookup yields CDR1 KGHDR and CDR2 SFDVKD. This CDR3 comprises 14 residues. For the CDR3, the DNA is TGTGCCACCAGTAGGACTAGCGGGACCAATGAGCAGTTCTTC. This sequence encodes CATSRTSGTNEQFF.

Ten or more counts support this clonotype. The chain couples TRBV27 to TRBJ1-2; TRBD1 matches at 12 bases. Germline-derived CDR1 and CDR2 are MNHEY and SMNVEV (reference sequence). The ends lost 2 bases at V and 8 bases at J; junction bases unmatched: 6. This CDR3 is 15 amino acids long. The CDR3 spells CASSLQGQGARGYTF. CDR3 nucleotides: TGTGCCAGCAGTTTACAGGGACAGGGGGCTCGAGGCTACACCTTC.

To note about this clonotype: One end of the junction varies from germline; a read error may be responsible. The chain is built from TRBV5-1 and TRBJ2-3; D not certain. CDR1 and CDR2 (germline): SGHRS, YFSETQ. This CDR3 region has 14 residues. CDR3 coding DNA: TGTGCCAGCAGCTTAGGAGCCAACACAGATACGCAGTATTTT. This sequence encodes CASSLGANTDTQYF.

The J gene is TRBJ1-2, the V gene TRBV6-1, with D possibly being TRBD1 (5 bases). Germline-derived CDR1 and CDR2 are MNHNS and SASEGT. Trimming removed 0 bases from V and 7 bases from J, with 12 bases in between. The CDR3 has 14 amino acids. The CDR3 DNA reads as TGTGCCAGCAGTGAAGCGGAAGGGGCAAGTGGCTACACCTTC. Protein product: CASSEAEGASGYTF.

By sample share, this clonotype is medium-sized (0.01 to 0.1%). This sequence joins TRBV29-1 and TRBJ1-1; no firm D call. Trimming cost V 6 bases and J 1 base, with 21 bases left between them. Germline CDR1 and CDR2: SQVTM and ANQGSEA. CDR3 size: 16 residues. CDR3 bases: TGCAGCGTCGACCTCGGACGGGGTGGTCCGAACACTGAAGCTTTCTTT. Its protein product is CSVDLGRGGPNTEAFF. The complete variable domain, with remaining parts taken from reference TRBV29-1 and TRBJ1-1, reads SAVISQKPSRDICQRGTSLTIQCQVDSQVTMMFWYRQQPGQSLTLIATANQGSEATYESGFVIDKFPISRPNLTFSTLTVSNMSPEDSSIYLCSVDLGRGGPNTEAFFGQGTRLTVV.

The table lists this clonotype with many counts. The chain recombines TRBV6-6 with TRBJ2-5; 8 bases fit TRBD2. This CDR3 contains 15 residues. V was pared by 2 bases and J by 3 bases, with 5 bases of the junction left unmatched. CDR1 and CDR2 from the germline V gene are MNHNY and SVGAGI (reference sequence). This chain's CDR3 is CASSYPTSGEETQYF. DNA for the CDR3: TGTGCCAGCAGTTACCCCACTAGCGGTGAAGAGACCCAGTACTTC.

This clonotype was counted ten times or more. This chain uses TRBV5-1 with TRBJ2-3; tentative D call: TRBD1 (7 bases). The CDR3 is 16 amino acids. CDR1 is SGHRS, CDR2 YFSETQ, per germline. V was trimmed by 0 bases and J by 5 bases, leaving 16 bases between them. As DNA, the CDR3 is TGCGCCAGCAGCTTGGGAGGCCTTCAGGGGGGAGATACGCAGTATTTT. It yields the protein CASSLGGLQGGDTQYF.

V and J are TRBV7-9 and TRBJ2-7; D is ambiguous. This CDR3 comprises 14 residues. Per germline, CDR1 SEHNR and CDR2 FQNEAQ (reference sequence). The germline V and J ends were trimmed by 1 base and 2 bases, with 9 bases remaining between them. The CDR3 loop is CASSLGEVTYEQYF. CDR3 bases: TGTGCCAGCAGCTTAGGCGAGGTAACCTACGAGCAGTACTTC.

This clonotype came up a few times. This chain joins TRBV25-1 and TRBJ1-1; D may be TRBD1 (6 bases). Trimming took off 4 bases at V and 8 bases at J, with 11 bases between the two ends. This CDR3 is 12 amino acids long. The germline V gene encodes CDR1 MGHDK and CDR2 SYGVNS. The CDR3 bases are TGTGCCAGCAGTGGAGGACAGCGAGAAGCTTTCTTT. Its translation is CASSGGQREAFF.

The V call is TRBV7-2, the J call TRBJ1-6; perhaps TRBD1 as D (5 bases). This CDR3 contains 17 residues. V was trimmed by 4 bases and J by 11 bases, leaving 24 bases between them. Looked up from germline, CDR1 is SGHTA and CDR2 is FQGNSA. The DNA for the CDR3 is TGTGCCAGCAGCTCACATGACGGGAGCGGGGGTAGGACACCCCTCCACTTT. This encodes CASSSHDGSGGRTPLHF.

The V and J genes are TRBV24-1 and TRBJ2-3, with unresolved D. The V and J ends lost 0 bases and 11 bases respectively, with 11 bases between them. Germline V gives CDR1 KGHDR, CDR2 SFDVKD. This CDR3 region has 13 residues. The CDR3 here is CATSDLWGNEQYF. The CDR3 DNA reads TGTGCCACCAGTGATTTGTGGGGAAATGAGCAGTATTTT.

This clonotype was found many times. The chain uses TRBV10-2 and TRBJ2-1, with 11 bases that match TRBD2. Looked up from germline, CDR1 is WSHSY and CDR2 is SAAADI. J gave up 4 bases and V 0 bases, and 20 bases lay outside the gene matches. The CDR3 length is 22 residues. The CDR3 spells CASSESLTGDSGRASFYNEQFF. CDR3 in DNA: TGCGCCAGCAGTGAGTCGTTAACAGGCGATAGCGGGAGGGCCTCCTTTTACAATGAGCAGTTCTTC.

The table lists this clonotype with a few counts. The gene calls are TRBV29-1 and TRBJ1-3; TRBD1 is a possible D gene (5 bases). The CDR3 has 13 amino acids. The germline V gene has CDR1 SQVTM and CDR2 ANQGSEA. Trimming took off 5 bases at V and 3 bases at J, with 11 bases between the two ends. The CDR3, as DNA: TGCAGCGTTCGAGGGGATAGTGGAAACACCATATATTTT. Translation: CSVRGDSGNTIYF.

Concerning this clonotype: One end of the junction varies from germline; a read error may be responsible. The chain carries TRBV12-3 or TRBV12-4 and TRBJ2-5; 7 bases line up with TRBD1. The CDR3 sequence is 16 residues long. The CDR3 DNA follows: TGTGCCAGCAGTAGAAGTAGGGGGCGAACTCAAGAGACCCAGCACTTC. Residues: CASSRSRGRTQETQHF.

This chain links TRBV6-5 with TRBJ2-1; 10 nucleotides line up with TRBD2. V shed 8 bases, J shed 9 bases, and the junction held 10 bases outside the gene matches. Per germline, CDR1 MNHEY and CDR2 SVGAGI. The CDR3 has 14 residues. This CDR3 is CASGVGTSVGEQFF. CDR3 in DNA: TGTGCCAGCGGTGTAGGGACTAGCGTAGGTGAGCAGTTCTTC.

This clonotype showed up just a few times. The V gene is TRBV10-3, the J gene TRBJ2-3; a possible D gene is TRBD1 (5 bases). V lost 2 bases and J 5 bases, leaving 8 bases between the germline ends. The CDR3 runs to 13 residues. From germline, CDR1 is ENHRY and CDR2 SYGVKD. CDR3 protein: CAISEGAEDTQYF. The CDR3 region has the DNA TGTGCCATCAGTGAGGGGGCGGAAGATACGCAGTATTTT.

Concerning this clonotype: The conserved phenylalanine or tryptophan is not found at the CDR3 terminus, so this likely reflects a read error. The DNA is omitted, as the CDR3 cannot be located on it reliably, and the CDR3 follows TCRdb's listing. The chain carries TRBV12-3 or TRBV12-4 and TRBJ2-7; the D call TRBD2 from the table was never checked on the DNA. The CDR3 numbers 8 amino acids, ends counted. The CDR3 is CASSRQAG.